This TCR beta chain was identified during a study of blood T cell repertoires in COVID-19. At the level of the study: The United States, Italy and Spain were the sources of the acute and convalescent COVID-19 samples.

TCRdb keeps only in-frame clones here, not all; method: immunoSEQ multiplex PCR. This table has roughly 90,000 clones, 90% appearing once. The V end was cut by 8 bases, the J end by 2 bases, with 27 bases between. This CDR3 region has 18 residues. Germline loops: CDR1 LNHDA, CDR2 SQIVND (reference sequence). Specimen: peripheral blood. The V gene is TRBV19, the J gene TRBJ1-2, with D hard to call. This TCR derives from a human donor with active COVID-19. The donor label of this sample is uncertain. Here the CDR3 DNA reads TGTGCCAGTGCCGGGTGGCAGGCCTCTCAGCGGCTGAACTATGGCTACACCTTC. It translates to CASAGWQASQRLNYGYTF.